This T cell receptor beta chain was identified in a study of tumor-infiltrating lymphocytes in primary liver carcinoma. Whole-study context: Staging placed the tumors at T1-T3 N0M0, and they measured about 4 to 10 cm across. Study findings and constraints: Overlap between tumor regions exceeded overlap of tumor with adjacent tissue or blood.

With regard to this clonotype: Its antigen is unidentified. Mismatch with germline at one junction end may stem from a read error.

A primer matching the constant region was used to make TCR beta cDNA from 500 to 650 ng of total RNA. Three-round nested multiplex PCR performed with slightly modified ARM-PCR produced the TCR beta libraries. With TRBV1-TRBV30 forward primers and a C-beta reverse primer, the first two PCR rounds were run for 9 to 10 cycles each. A single record per CDR3 protein comes from TCRdb applying MiXCR to the multiplex PCR reads. Of about 54,000 distinct CDR3 sequences listed, roughly 77% are singletons. The germline CDR1 and CDR2 sequences are MNHNS and SASEGT. This CDR3 has 16 residues. Extraction of RNA together with DNA used 20-30 mg of unsorted bulk tissue.

The chain joins TRBV6-1 to TRBJ2-3; D gene unclear. This sequence was found in a man in his forties or fifties with primary liver carcinoma and hepatitis B virus infection. Sequencing was performed on liver tumor tissue from sampling region 2. Specified subset: tumor region T2, inferior pole. In DNA form, the CDR3 reads TGTGCCAGCGGTCAATTAACGGGTTTAACCACAAATACGCAGTATTTT. Translated, it gives CASGQLTGLTTNTQYF.